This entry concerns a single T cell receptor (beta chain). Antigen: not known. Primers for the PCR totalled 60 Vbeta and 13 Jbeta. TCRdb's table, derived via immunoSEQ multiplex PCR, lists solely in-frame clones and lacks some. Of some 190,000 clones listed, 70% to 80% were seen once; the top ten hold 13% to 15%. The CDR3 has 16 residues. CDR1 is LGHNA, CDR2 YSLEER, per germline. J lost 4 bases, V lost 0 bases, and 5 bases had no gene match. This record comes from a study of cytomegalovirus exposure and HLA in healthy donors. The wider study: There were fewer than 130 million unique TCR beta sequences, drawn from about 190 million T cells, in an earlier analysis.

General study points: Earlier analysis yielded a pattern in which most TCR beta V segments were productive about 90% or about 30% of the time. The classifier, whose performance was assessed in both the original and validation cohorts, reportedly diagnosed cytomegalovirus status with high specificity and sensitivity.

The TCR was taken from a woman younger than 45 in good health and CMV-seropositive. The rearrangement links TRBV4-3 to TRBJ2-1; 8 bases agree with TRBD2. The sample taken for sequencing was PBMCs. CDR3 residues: CASSQDRGGSYNEQFF. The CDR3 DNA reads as TGCGCCAGCAGCCAAGATCGGGGGGGGTCTTACAATGAGCAGTTCTTC.